These 14 T cell receptor beta chains came from one sample sequenced in a study of shared clonotypes between healthy human individuals (dated by TCRdb to the early 2020s). Libraries were built with the immunoSEQ multiplex PCR assay. In TCRdb, the immuneACCESS table is reduced to in-frame sequences with V and J assigned. These tables do not hold every clone; where another copy was compared, an unresolved V gene accounts for under half, and the others remain unexplained. The sample includes a few million clones, with just over 90% observed a single time. The top ten clones comprise 0.35% to 0.5% of the sample. Specimen: naive CD4+ T cells from PBMCs. Explained via the paper, the cell subset or site label denotes: CD45RA+ positively selected. The receptors stem from a man younger than 30 in good health. Some clones in this sample may be carry-over from other donors' samples.

J is TRBJ1-1 and V is TRBV10-3, with a possible D match to TRBD1 (6 bases). The ends were cut back, 6 bases at V and 1 base at J, with 15 bases in the middle. Germline loops: CDR1 ENHRY, CDR2 SYGVKD. This CDR3 region has 15 residues. CDR3 sequence reads: CAISEEDRGNTEAFF. DNA of the CDR3: TGTGCCATCAGCGAGGAGGACAGAGGGAACACTGAAGCTTTCTTT.

In the case of this clone: The same CDR3 can be traced to other DNA sequences in this sample. The rearrangement uses TRBV9 and TRBJ2-1; the match to TRBD2 covers 10 bases. This CDR3 spans 15 amino acids. V was pared by 0 bases and J by 7 bases, with 4 bases of the junction left unmatched. Germline CDR1 and CDR2: SGDLS and YYNGEE. In DNA form, the CDR3 reads TGTGCCAGCAGCGTAGTAAGCGGGAGGGGGAATGAGCAGTTCTTC. Protein sequence: CASSVVSGRGNEQFF.

The rearrangement links TRBV7-8 to TRBJ2-6; D unresolved. V was clipped by 8 bases and J by 1 base, with 9 bases between them. The germline gives CDR1 SGHVS, CDR2 FQNEAQ. The CDR3 loop spans 14 amino acids. The CDR3 sequence is CASAAPSGANVLTF. DNA for the CDR3: TGTGCCAGCGCCGCTCCTTCTGGGGCCAACGTCCTGACTTTC.

The rearrangement uses TRBV2 and TRBJ2-1, with TRBD2 matching 9 bases. Germline-derived CDR1 and CDR2 are SNHLY and FYNNEI. The V gene end was trimmed by 6 bases and the J gene end by 2 bases; junction bases not matched to a gene: 8. The CDR3 sequence is 16 residues long. The CDR3, as DNA: TGTGCCAGCAGACTTGGCGGGAGGGTTGCCTACAATGAGCAGTTCTTC. Residues: CASRLGGRVAYNEQFF.

The gene calls are TRBV5-1 and TRBJ2-2, with no clear D. CDR1 and CDR2 from the germline V gene are SGHRS and YFSETQ. The CDR3 is 16 residues long. Trimming cost V 7 bases and J 0 bases, with 16 bases left between them. CDR3 in DNA: TGCGCCAGCTTCCCTAGGCCTTTCGCGAACACCGGGGAGCTGTTTTTT. Protein sequence: CASFPRPFANTGELFF.

The chain is built from TRBV4-2 and TRBJ2-7, with D unresolved. The V end was cut by 1 base, the J end by 3 bases, with 16 bases between. CDR3 length: 16 amino acids. Per germline, CDR1 LGHNA and CDR2 YNFKEQ. The CDR3 spells CASSQGQGSQIYEQYF. The CDR3 DNA is TGTGCCAGCAGCCAAGGTCAAGGCAGCCAAATCTACGAGCAGTACTTC.

This clone was observed a handful of times. The J gene is TRBJ1-1, the V gene TRBV2; TRBD1 matches 7 bases. The CDR3 is 13 amino acids. V trimming: 4 bases; J trimming: 4 bases; junction bases outside the gene matches: 3. The germline CDR1 and CDR2 sequences are SNHLY and FYNNEI. CDR3 sequence (DNA): TGTGCCAGCAGTGCAGGGGGATTCACTGAAGCTTTCTTT. It specifies CASSAGGFTEAFF.

The V call is TRBV5-5, the J call TRBJ2-2; no definite D call. The germline CDR1 and CDR2 sequences are SGHKS and YYEKEE (reference sequence). Deletions cut 2 bases from V and 3 bases from J, with 8 bases between. The length of the CDR3 is 14 residues. CDR3 residues: CASSLSGYTGELFF. The CDR3 nucleotides are TGTGCCAGCAGCTTATCCGGTTACACCGGGGAGCTGTTTTTT.

The chain joins TRBV5-4 to TRBJ2-6, with a tentative D call TRBD2 (6 bases). The germline V gene encodes CDR1 SGHNT and CDR2 YYREEE (reference sequence). Between the trimmed V and J ends, which lost 3 bases and 4 bases, there was a span of 11 bases. This CDR3 has 15 residues. The CDR3, as DNA: TGTGCCAGCAGCTCCGGGGGTCCAGGGGCCAACGTCCTGACTTTC. This encodes CASSSGGPGANVLTF.

The chain has TRBV6-1 and TRBJ2-2; D is unresolved. Germline CDR1 reads MNHNS; CDR2 reads SASEGT. Trimming pared 7 bases from V and 0 bases from J, leaving 3 bases between. The length of the CDR3 is 12 residues. The CDR3 DNA sequence: TGTGCCAGCACCCCGAACACCGGGGAGCTGTTTTTT. Translated, it gives CASTPNTGELFF.

The chain joins TRBV2 to TRBJ1-2; D ambiguous. The CDR3 is 15 amino acids. The V end was cut by 6 bases, the J end by 4 bases, with 18 bases between. Germline CDR1 is SNHLY and CDR2 is FYNNEI. The CDR3 reads CASRSDRPELYGYTF. As DNA, the CDR3 is TGTGCCAGCAGATCGGATAGACCCGAACTCTATGGCTACACCTTC.

The genes are TRBV28 and TRBJ1-2, with TRBD1 matching over 8 bases. Losses at the gene ends were 6 bases for V and 7 bases for J; bases not matched to a gene: 13. This CDR3 contains 15 residues. Germline values: CDR1 MDHEN, CDR2 SYDVKM. The CDR3 DNA is TGTGCCAGCAGCCAACTAACAGGGGGGGGTCGTGGCTACACCTTC. This codes for CASSQLTGGGRGYTF.

The CDR3 nucleotides are TGTGCCAGCAGCTTGGGGACGGGGAACATTCAGTACTTC. Encoded protein: CASSLGTGNIQYF. This chain uses TRBV5-6 with TRBJ2-4, with D maybe TRBD2 (5 bases). Germline CDR1 is SGHDT and CDR2 is YYEEEE. V was clipped by 0 bases and J by 7 bases, with 8 bases between them. The CDR3 is 13 residues long.

V is TRBV2 and J is TRBJ2-5; no clear D. The germline V and J ends were trimmed by 8 bases and 4 bases, with 17 bases remaining between them. The CDR3 extends over 14 amino acids. CDR1 is SNHLY, CDR2 FYNNEI, per germline. The CDR3 loop reads CASPLGRGRETQYF. The DNA for the CDR3 is TGTGCCAGCCCCCTCGGACGAGGTCGAGAGACCCAGTACTTC.